Sequencing of this T cell receptor (beta chain) was carried out in a study of cytomegalovirus exposure and HLA in healthy donors (dated by TCRdb to the late 2010s). A note on the overall study: According to an earlier analysis of 587 of the donors, 150 million to 200 million T cells yielded some 110 million unique TCR beta sequences and about 300 Gb of sequence data. Roughly 300 gigabases of sequencing data and tens of millions of unique TCR sequences were included in an early release covering 500 to 750 HLA-typed donors. Among the roughly 390 genotyped donors, 75% to 90% belonged to the genetic ancestry cluster associated with self-reported Caucasian donors. The study aimed to test whether cataloging public T cell receptors could reveal signatures of past pathogen exposure. The T cell repertoires of several hundred subjects were profiled by immunosequencing and related to cytomegalovirus serostatus. A separate validation cohort of over 95 different subjects was used in addition to the approximately 640-subject first cohort. To predict cytomegalovirus infection status, the study brought together high-throughput TCR immunosequencing, statistical association of individual TCRs with disease status, and machine learning. To study patterns of TCR occurrence, a later analysis re-analyzed previously published TCR beta repertoires from under 750 donors and added high-resolution HLA genotyping. Rather than using new phenotypic data, the later analysis identified candidate immune exposures from TCR beta sequences and from how often those sequences occurred across donors. In an earlier analysis of a few hundred of the donors, high-throughput TCR beta sequencing was used to judge whether each TCR beta V gene segment behaved as functional or pseudogenic. Donor age, sex, ethnicity and CMV serostatus were compiled together with the repertoire data. A later genetic analysis took genome-wide SNP genotypes for about 60% of the roughly 670 donors and used that subset as a discovery cohort. All discovery cohort repertoires had been generated using a single sequencing platform. Class I and class II HLA loci were covered by the typing at four-digit resolution. The number of typed donors differed by locus: 629-630 for A, B, C, DRB1 and DQB1; some 500 for DQA1; about 600 for DPA1; and 450 to 480 for DPB1. About five DR-DQ haplotypes were treated as single units for association and clustering because of strong linkage in the cohort. On average, around 230,000 unique TCR beta nucleotide sequences were sequenced per donor among 398 genotyped donors of the cohort, with roughly 18% of those sequences being non-productive.

Taken from the germline V gene, the CDR1 and CDR2 loops are SGHTA and FQGTGA. The CDR3 runs 17 amino acids, cysteine and phenylalanine included. The kept DNA is CDR3 alone, 51 bases in frame from the first base. Relative to germline, V is 2 bases shorter and J is 0 bases shorter, with 15 bases between their ends. Concerning this clone: Its antigen is unknown. No much larger clone exists at a distance of one base, and base qualities are not known.

Study-level results and caveats: According to a later analysis, parvovirus B19, influenza, CMV and Epstein-Barr virus appeared linked to several top co-occurrence clusters. Immune exposure information for the cohort was limited to CMV serostatus. It was suggested by the authors that the approach could potentially be generalized to other disease states and immunological phenotypes. Linkage disequilibrium might explain the correlated functional status among segregating V segments, but an unknown experimental factor could not be ruled out. The study gave a list of some 150 TCR beta chains associated with cytomegalovirus. HLA typing was unavailable for some donors at each locus, so association tests used only the typed subset. A later analysis associated 16,951 TCR beta sequences with specific HLA alleles at a false discovery rate of 0.05. According to a later analysis, TCR association rates differed among HLA loci, with DRB1 alleles showing the most associated TCRs and HLA-C alleles showing the fewest. In a later analysis, HLA-associated TCR beta chains showed more clonal expansion and lower generation probabilities than non-associated chains that were equally common. In vitro tests confirmed that a few of the cytomegalovirus-associated TCR beta chains recognize cytomegalovirus antigens. According to a later analysis, most CMV-associated TCR beta chains appeared to be HLA-restricted, and the HLA associations seemed to be driven largely by CMV exposure. Because counts were too low, more than 15 rarely observed V segments, including chromosome 9 orphons, were excluded from the earlier analysis of 500 to 700 of the donors. This cohort had only TCR beta chains sequenced, and the lack of alpha or paired-chain data limited which features could be detected. In a later genetic analysis, a missense DCLRE1C variant was associated with V-gene and J-gene trimming of TCR beta chains, and the association was replicated in an independent cohort. Strong co-occurrence of HLA alleles, especially DR and DQ, made assigning TCR associations to individual alleles difficult. Presence/absence analyses assumed roughly uniform sequencing depth across donors, an assumption that may not hold. In a later genetic analysis, fewer N-insertions in productive TCRs were reported among donors in an Asian-associated ancestry cluster than the roughly 710-donor mean. A cluster of highly shared sequence variants was judged likely to represent a technical artifact of the sequencing pipeline. A further reported finding was that TCR beta sequences accurately predicted the HLA-A and HLA-B alleles for most subjects in the first cohort. The classifier was reported to diagnose cytomegalovirus status with high specificity and sensitivity in both the original cohort and the validation cohort. Most TCR sequences were seen in very few donors, while some public TCRs were found in many individuals. In an earlier analysis of about 540 of the donors, most TCR beta V segments were observed in productive rearrangements about 87% or about 30% of the time, broadly matching IMGT annotations. Some IMGT-functional V segments, including TRBV6-2 and TRBV6-3, could not be told apart with the 87-base-pair reads, so those segments were excluded.

The cohort was made up of 666 healthy bone marrow donors. At the time of sampling, all cohort members were nominally healthy, though unrecorded immune exposures were likely present. The donor tested CMV seronegative and was one of the 352 seronegative cohort members. Each donor provided a peripheral blood sample, and peripheral blood mononuclear cells were used for TCR beta sequencing. Genomic DNA was extracted from the blood cell samples with the Qiagen DNeasy Blood Extraction Kit. Preparation of the library involved the immunoSEQ multiplex PCR assay. The multiplex PCR relied on a mix of 60 forward primers for TCR Vbeta segments and 13 reverse primers for TCR Jbeta segments. A multiplex PCR assay on genomic DNA amplified the CDR3 region of rearranged TCR beta genes. On the Illumina HiSeq System, the amplified TCR beta libraries were sequenced as 87-base-pair reads. In the paper's pipeline: A later analysis counted about 80 million unique TCR beta chains across the 670 or so repertoires, and some 12 million of these chains were shared by at least two donors. A nearest-neighbor algorithm error-corrected the raw reads and collapsed the reads into unique sequences, merging closely related sequences to remove PCR and sequencing errors. To assign V, D and J gene segments, CDR3 sequences were aligned to IMGT reference sequences. For a sequence to be retained, a match of at least six nucleotides to both a V gene segment and a J gene segment was required. Rearrangements were called productive when the CDR3 lacked stop codons and stayed in frame with V and J; all others were non-productive. Following IMGT convention, CDR3 was defined as the stretch from the second conserved V-encoded cysteine to the conserved J-encoded phenylalanine. Sequences without an unambiguous match to a single V gene segment were excluded from the earlier analysis of several hundred of the donors. An earlier analysis of several hundred of the donors classified V segments as functional when productive rearrangements were above 56.7% and as segregating when the standard deviation between donors was above 5%. A statistical classification framework was built for diagnosing cytomegalovirus status from the catalog of TCR beta chain sequences. A later analysis assigned V and J genes by comparing TCR nucleotide sequences with IMGT/GENE-DB human TR gene sequences. A later analysis assigned CDR3 sequences and most-parsimonious VDJ recombination scenarios with the TCRdist pipeline. In a later analysis, every TCR beta chain was defined by the combination of its CDR3 amino acid sequence and its V-gene family, and reads without a unique V-gene family were dropped. A later analysis removed 592 highly shared, low-generation-probability nucleotide sequences to deal with suspected cross-contamination and a sequencing artifact. For each public chain, a later analysis derived a clonal expansion index from normalized ranks of inferred template counts within each repertoire. In a later analysis, generation probabilities were computed using a VDJ recombination model fitted to out-of-frame rearrangements, and the results were checked against IGoR. In a later analysis, hypergeometric tests were used to score TCR-TCR, TCR-HLA and TCR-CMV co-occurrence, with a repertoire-size bias correction applied to TCR pairs. A later analysis estimated false discovery rates by permuting HLA or CMV assignments 20 times. In a later analysis, co-occurring TCRs were grouped using DBSCAN, and TCRdist sequence similarity was added for clustering within HLA-allele-positive subsets. For co-occurrence clustering, repertoires with fewer than 30,000 or more than 120,000 public chains were excluded, along with five or six repertoires with anomalous nucleotide sharing. TCRdb provides this immuneACCESS table in a form limited to in-frame rearrangements. Some clones are lacking; in checked studies, under half of them reflect an unresolved V gene, and why the rest are absent is not known. V and J calls and clone size follow that table, whereas D and trimming were derived from the DNA. In all, the sample holds about 140,000 clones, and more than 60% of those were seen once. The ten most abundant clones make up less than 2% of the sample.

The sequenced sample was PBMCs. This chain joins TRBV7-3 to TRBJ2-3, with no reliable assignment of the D segment. This receptor was identified in a male donor in good health and CMV-seronegative. The CDR3 is CASSLGFGSPSTDTQYF. The nucleotide sequence is given as TGTGCCAGCAGCTTAGGGTTCGGGTCACCTAGCACAGATACGCAGTATTTT.